The clone carrying this TCR beta chain was seen more than once but under ten times. No antigen is known for it. Trimming took 4 bases from V and 2 from J, leaving 12 bases between them. Germline V gives CDR1 SQVTM, CDR2 ANQGSEA. The length of the CDR3 is 13 residues. This record comes from a study of human T cells and chemical hapten exposure. Study outcomes and limitations: There were significantly more large CDR3 similarity clusters among expanded TCRs than among controls.

During construction of the library, unique molecular identifiers were attached to individual cDNA molecules for quantitative, reproducible TCR counting. Using its own MiXCR run on the RACE reads, TCRdb lists one record per CDR3 protein. The sample includes 150,000 to 200,000 distinct CDR3 sequences, around 20% of them seen just once. Described time point: patch test 1, 2 weeks after DPC sensitization. Treatment specified: therapeutic diphenylcyclopropenone sensitization with weekly scalp DPC. The J gene is TRBJ2-7, the V gene TRBV29-1, with D perhaps matching TRBD1 or TRBD2 (6 bases each). The source is a woman aged 45-65 years with alopecia areata. Some clones in this sample may be carry-over from other donors' samples. This specimen consisted of whole blood, obtained in connection with sensitization to the hapten diphenylcyclopropenone (DPC). The CDR3 loop is CSVVTGAPYEQYF. The CDR3 nucleotides are TGCAGCGTTGTGACGGGGGCCCCCTACGAGCAGTACTTC.